This T cell receptor (beta chain) was documented in a study of blood T cell repertoires in COVID-19 (dated by TCRdb to 2018 to 2021). Regarding the research as a whole: The collaborator samples originated in the United States, Italy and Spain and spanned the acute and convalescent phases of COVID-19. The material from the prospective study consisted of cDNA or gDNA derived from T cells, B-cell-depleted T cells, or PBMCs. Subjects who had been exposed to COVID-19, were actively infected with it, or had recovered from it provided the deeply sampled blood TCRbeta repertoires that made up the dataset. A freely available public database, intended as a resource for researchers studying the immune response to SARS-CoV-2, is where the repertoires were released. The samples were drawn from two sources: the first 160 participants of the ongoing ImmuneRACE study, and 1,000 to 1,500 subjects contributed by 6 global collaborators. A de-identified subject ID, COVID-19 status, age in years and sex were almost always included in the sample metadata. Where available, HLA class I and class II types were obtained from metadata supplied by the sample provider rather than from assay-based typing.

Worth noting for this clone: Its recognized antigen is unknown. No much larger clonotype is one base removed from it; base qualities were not supplied.

Overall study results and their limits: The amount of clinical and demographic metadata varied by source and participant and was provided uncurated.

V sheds 5 bases and J sheds 4 bases, leaving 12 bases between their ends. CDR3 length: 14 amino acids, cysteine to phenylalanine. Of all the DNA, just the CDR3 is kept, 42 bases in frame from base 1. CDR1 MNHEY and CDR2 SMNVEV are derived from the germline V gene (reference sequence). Each collaborating institution followed its own protocols to collect whole blood in K2EDTA tubes. For TCRbeta analysis, collaborator samples were shipped as frozen whole blood, as isolated PBMCs, or as DNA extracted from either sample type. The immunoSEQ Assay, a bias-controlled multiplex PCR, was used to amplify TCRbeta CDR3 regions from genomic DNA. The paper's processing steps were these. The number of nucleated cells in each sample was estimated by amplification of reference gene primers within the assay. Sequence reads were collapsed and filtered to measure the absolute abundance of every unique TCRbeta CDR3 rearrangement. For each sample, productive Simpson clonality was calculated as the square root of Simpson's diversity index across productive rearrangements. TCRdb obtained this table from immuneACCESS and retained in-frame rearrangements with V and J assigned. These tables miss some clones; where compared with another copy, unresolved V genes account for less than half of the shortfall, and the remainder is unexplained. V and J calls plus clone size are reproduced from that table; the DNA served to infer D and trimming. This sample has roughly 100,000 clones in its table, and more than 75% of those were observed once. Together, the top ten hold 6% to 6.5% of the sample.

This sequence originates from a human donor in a cohort sampled during active COVID-19. This chain is built from TRBV27 and TRBJ1-5, with the D segment identity uncertain. Sequenced material: peripheral blood. The DNA sequence is given as TGTGCCAGCAGTACCCGGACGGGAAATCAGCCCCAGCATTTT. Translated, it reads CASSTRTGNQPQHF.